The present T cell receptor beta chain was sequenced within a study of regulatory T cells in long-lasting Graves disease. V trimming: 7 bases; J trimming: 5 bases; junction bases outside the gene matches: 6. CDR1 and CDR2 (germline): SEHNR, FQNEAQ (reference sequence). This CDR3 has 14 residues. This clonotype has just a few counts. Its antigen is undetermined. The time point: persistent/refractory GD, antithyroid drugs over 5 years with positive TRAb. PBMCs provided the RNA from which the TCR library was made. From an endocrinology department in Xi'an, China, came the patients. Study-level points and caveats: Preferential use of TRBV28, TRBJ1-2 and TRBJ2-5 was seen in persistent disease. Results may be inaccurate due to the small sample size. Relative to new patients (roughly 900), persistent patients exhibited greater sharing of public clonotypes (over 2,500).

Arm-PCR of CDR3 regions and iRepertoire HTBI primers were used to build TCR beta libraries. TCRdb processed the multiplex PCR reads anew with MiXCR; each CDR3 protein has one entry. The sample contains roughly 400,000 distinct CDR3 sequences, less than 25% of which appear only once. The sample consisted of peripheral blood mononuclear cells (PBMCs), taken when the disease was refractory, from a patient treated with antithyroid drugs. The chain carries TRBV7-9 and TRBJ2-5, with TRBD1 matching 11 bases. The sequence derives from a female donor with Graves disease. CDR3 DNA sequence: TGTGCCAGCAACCCGGGACAGGGGGTTGAGACCCAGTACTTC. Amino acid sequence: CASNPGQGVETQYF. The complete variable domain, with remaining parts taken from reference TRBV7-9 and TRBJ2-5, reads DTGVSQNPRHKITKRGQNVTFRCDPISEHNRLYWYRQTLGQGPEFLTYFQNEAQLEKSRLLSDRFSAERPKGSFSTLEIQRTEQGDSAMYLCASNPGQGVETQYFGPGTRLLVL.